Listed here are 5 T cell receptor beta chains from one sample, sequenced in a study of T cells in Graves' hyperthyroidism and ophthalmopathy. Amplified regions were TCR beta CDR3 sequences from RNA transcripts. First-round RT-PCR of the TCR CDR3 relied on the HTBI primer set. Via MiXCR, TCRdb re-called the multiplex PCR reads, giving one row per CDR3 protein. The table shows roughly 350,000 distinct CDR3 sequences, with about 13% occurring only once. The source material was blood. The receptors were sampled from a woman aged 40-49 years with Graves' ophthalmopathy.

This clonotype was detected ten times or more. One junction end disagrees with the germline gene, perhaps due to a read error. V gene TRBV7-2 combines with J gene TRBJ1-2; no definite D call. This CDR3 region has 12 residues. Looked up from germline, CDR1 is SGHTA and CDR2 is FQGNSA. The CDR3 sequence is CASSLVAGKGAF. The CDR3 region has the DNA TGTGCCAGCAGCTTAGTCGCGGGGAAGGGCGCCTTC.

Many counts were recorded for this clonotype. J is TRBJ2-1 and V is TRBV28; unclear D gene. The CDR3 contains 15 residues. Trimming cost V 4 bases and J 5 bases, with 15 bases left between them. Germline-derived CDR1 and CDR2 are MDHEN and SYDVKM. The CDR3 region has the DNA TGTGCCAGCAGTTCCCACTTACGGCCGGACAATGAGCAGTTCTTC. Translating it yields CASSSHLRPDNEQFF.

The V and J genes are TRBV27 and TRBJ2-7, with no clear D. Germline CDR1 is MNHEY and CDR2 is SMNVEV (reference sequence). The CDR3 consists of 15 residues. The V gene lost 4 bases and the J gene lost 0 bases, with 13 bases spanning the gap. CDR3 nucleotide sequence: TGTGCCAGCAGTTGGTGGTCGTCTAGCTCCTACGAGCAGTACTTC. Translated: CASSWWSSSSYEQYF.

This clonotype was seen ten or more times. This chain connects TRBV5-1 to TRBJ1-5; D is unclear. The CDR3 totals 13 residues. V lost 7 bases and J lost 7, with 15 bases in between. Germline V CDR1 and CDR2: SGHRS, YFSETQ. CDR3 nucleotide sequence: TGCGCCAGCGGGGTTGGGGTAGGACAGCCCCAGCATTTT. Amino acids: CASGVGVGQPQHF.

This clonotype was found a few times. The chain employs TRBV6-1 and TRBJ1-2; 9 nucleotides match TRBD1. There are 13 residues in the CDR3. Looked up from germline, CDR1 is MNHNS and CDR2 is SASEGT. V lost 7 bases, J lost 6 bases, and 6 bases stayed unmatched. This chain's CDR3 is CASILQGADGYTF. The CDR3 nucleotides are TGTGCCAGCATCTTACAGGGGGCCGATGGCTACACCTTC.